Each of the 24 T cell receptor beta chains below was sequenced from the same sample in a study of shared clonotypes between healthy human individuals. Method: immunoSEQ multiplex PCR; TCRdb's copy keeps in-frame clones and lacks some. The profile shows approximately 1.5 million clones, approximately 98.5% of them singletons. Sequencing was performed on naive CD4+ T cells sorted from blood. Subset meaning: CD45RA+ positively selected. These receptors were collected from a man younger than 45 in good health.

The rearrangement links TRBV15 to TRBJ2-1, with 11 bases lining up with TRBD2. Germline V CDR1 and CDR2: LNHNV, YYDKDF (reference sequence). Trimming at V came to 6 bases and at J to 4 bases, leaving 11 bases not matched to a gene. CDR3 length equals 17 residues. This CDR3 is CATRSVGSGRGYNEQFF. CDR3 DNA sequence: TGTGCCACCAGATCCGTGGGTAGCGGGAGGGGATACAATGAGCAGTTCTTC.

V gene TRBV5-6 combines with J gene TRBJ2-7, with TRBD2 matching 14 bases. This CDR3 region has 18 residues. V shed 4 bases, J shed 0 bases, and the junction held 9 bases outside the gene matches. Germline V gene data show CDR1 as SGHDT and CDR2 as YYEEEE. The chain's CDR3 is CASSLGLAGDRNSYEQYF. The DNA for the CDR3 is TGTGCCAGCAGCCTGGGACTAGCGGGAGATCGGAACTCCTACGAGCAGTACTTC.

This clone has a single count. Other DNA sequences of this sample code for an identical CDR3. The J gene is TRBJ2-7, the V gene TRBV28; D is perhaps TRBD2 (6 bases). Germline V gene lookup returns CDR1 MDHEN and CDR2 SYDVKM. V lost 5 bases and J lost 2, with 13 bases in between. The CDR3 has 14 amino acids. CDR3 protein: CASSLSGDPYEQYF. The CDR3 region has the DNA TGTGCCAGCAGTCTTTCGGGGGATCCCTACGAGCAGTACTTC.

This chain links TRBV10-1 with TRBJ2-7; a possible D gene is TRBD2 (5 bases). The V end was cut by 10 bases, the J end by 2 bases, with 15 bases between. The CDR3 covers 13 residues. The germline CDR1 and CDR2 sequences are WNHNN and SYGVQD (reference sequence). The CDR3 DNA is TGCGCCAACCTCCGCACCGGGACCTACGAGCAGTACTTC. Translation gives CANLRTGTYEQYF.

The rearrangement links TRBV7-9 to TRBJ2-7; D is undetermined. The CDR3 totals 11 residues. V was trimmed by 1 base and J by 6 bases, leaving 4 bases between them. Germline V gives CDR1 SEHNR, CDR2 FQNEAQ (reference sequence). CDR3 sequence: CASSLDSEQYF. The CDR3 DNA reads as TGTGCCAGCAGCTTAGACTCCGAGCAGTACTTC.

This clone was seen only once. CDR3 DNA sequence: TGCGCCAGCAGCTGGCGCCAGGCCATCGTAGAGACCCAGTACTTC. Amino acid sequence: CASSWRQAIVETQYF. This rearrangement joins TRBV5-1 to TRBJ2-5, with D uncertain. The CDR3 has 15 residues. The V and J ends lost 3 bases and 4 bases respectively, with 16 bases between them. Per germline, CDR1 SGHRS and CDR2 YFSETQ. The variable domain in full, completed from reference TRBV5-1 and TRBJ2-5, reads KAGVTQTPRYLIKTRGQQVTLSCSPISGHRSVSWYQQTPGQGLQFLFEYFSETQRNKGNFPGRFSGRQFSNSRSEMNVSTLELGDSALYLCASSWRQAIVETQYFGPGTRLLVL.

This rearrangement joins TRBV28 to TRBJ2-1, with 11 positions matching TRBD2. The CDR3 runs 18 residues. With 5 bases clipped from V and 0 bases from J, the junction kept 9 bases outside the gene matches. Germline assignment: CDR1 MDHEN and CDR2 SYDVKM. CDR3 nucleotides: TGTGCCAGCAGTCTACTTAGCGGGAGGGGAAGCTCCTACAATGAGCAGTTCTTC. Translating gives CASSLLSGRGSSYNEQFF.

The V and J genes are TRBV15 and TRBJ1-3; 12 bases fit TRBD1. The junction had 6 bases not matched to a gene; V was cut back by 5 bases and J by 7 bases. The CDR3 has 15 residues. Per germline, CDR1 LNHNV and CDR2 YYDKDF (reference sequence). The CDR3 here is CATSPGTGGLNTIYF. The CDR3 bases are TGTGCCACCAGCCCAGGGACAGGGGGCCTGAACACCATATATTTT.

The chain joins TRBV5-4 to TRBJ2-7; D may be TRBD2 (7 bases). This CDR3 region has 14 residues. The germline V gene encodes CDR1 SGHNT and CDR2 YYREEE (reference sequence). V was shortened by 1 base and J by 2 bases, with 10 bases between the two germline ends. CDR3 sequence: CASSLTGRAYEQYF. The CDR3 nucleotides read TGTGCCAGCAGCTTGACAGGGAGGGCCTACGAGCAGTACTTC.

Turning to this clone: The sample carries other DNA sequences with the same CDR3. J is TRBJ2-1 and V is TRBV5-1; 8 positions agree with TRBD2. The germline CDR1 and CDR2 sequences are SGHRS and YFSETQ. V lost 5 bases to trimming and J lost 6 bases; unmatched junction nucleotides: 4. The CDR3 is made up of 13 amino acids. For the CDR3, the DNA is TGCGCCAGCAGTCTGGCGGGAGGCAATGAGCAGTTCTTC. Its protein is CASSLAGGNEQFF.

Written as DNA, the CDR3 is TGCGCCAGCAGCACTCCCAAGACGGGGGCTAACTATGGCTACACCTTC. Protein sequence: CASSTPKTGANYGYTF. This rearrangement joins TRBV5-1 to TRBJ1-2, with a tentative D call TRBD1 (5 bases). Germline CDR1 SGHRS, CDR2 YFSETQ. The CDR3 is 16 amino acids. V dropped 4 bases and J dropped 0 bases, with 16 bases sitting between them.

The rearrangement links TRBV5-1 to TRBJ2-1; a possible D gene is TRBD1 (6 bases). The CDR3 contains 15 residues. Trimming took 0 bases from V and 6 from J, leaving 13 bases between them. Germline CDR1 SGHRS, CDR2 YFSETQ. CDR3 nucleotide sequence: TGCGCCAGCAGCTTGGACAGGGTTTGGGTCAATGAGCAGTTCTTC. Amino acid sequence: CASSLDRVWVNEQFF.

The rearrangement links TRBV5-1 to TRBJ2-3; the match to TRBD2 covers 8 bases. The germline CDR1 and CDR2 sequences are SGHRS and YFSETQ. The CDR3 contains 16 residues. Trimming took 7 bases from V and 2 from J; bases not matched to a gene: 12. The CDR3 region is CASRFVAGGPTDTQYF. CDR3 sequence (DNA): TGCGCCAGCCGTTTTGTTGCGGGAGGTCCCACAGATACGCAGTATTTT.

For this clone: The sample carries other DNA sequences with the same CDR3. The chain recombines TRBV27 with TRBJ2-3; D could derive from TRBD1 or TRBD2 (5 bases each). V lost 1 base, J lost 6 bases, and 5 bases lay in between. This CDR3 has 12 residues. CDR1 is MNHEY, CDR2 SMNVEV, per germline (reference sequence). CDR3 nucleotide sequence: TGTGCCAGCAGTTTATGGGGGGATACGCAGTATTTT. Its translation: CASSLWGDTQYF.

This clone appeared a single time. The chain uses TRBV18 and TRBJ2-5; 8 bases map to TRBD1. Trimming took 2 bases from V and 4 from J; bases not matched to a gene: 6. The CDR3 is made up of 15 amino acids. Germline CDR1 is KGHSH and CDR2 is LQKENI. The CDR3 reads CASSPRTGQIETQYF. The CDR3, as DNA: TGTGCCAGCTCACCAAGGACAGGGCAAATAGAGACCCAGTACTTC.

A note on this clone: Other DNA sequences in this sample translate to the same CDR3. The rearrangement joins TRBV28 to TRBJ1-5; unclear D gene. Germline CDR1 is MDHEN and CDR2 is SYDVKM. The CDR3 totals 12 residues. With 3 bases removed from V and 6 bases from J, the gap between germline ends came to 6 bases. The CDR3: CASSFLAQPQHF. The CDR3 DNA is TGTGCCAGCAGTTTCTTGGCTCAGCCCCAGCATTTT.

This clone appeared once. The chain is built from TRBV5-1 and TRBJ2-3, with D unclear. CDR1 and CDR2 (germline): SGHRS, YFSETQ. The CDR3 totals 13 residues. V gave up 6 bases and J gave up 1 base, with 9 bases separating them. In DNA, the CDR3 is TGCGCCAGCAACTCCGACCGCACAGATACGCAGTATTTT. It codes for CASNSDRTDTQYF.

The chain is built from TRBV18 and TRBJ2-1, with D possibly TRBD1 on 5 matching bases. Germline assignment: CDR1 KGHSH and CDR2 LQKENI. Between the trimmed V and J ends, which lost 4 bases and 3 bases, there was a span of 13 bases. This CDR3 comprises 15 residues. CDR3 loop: CASSQTVTDYNEQFF. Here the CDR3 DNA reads TGTGCCAGCTCACAAACTGTGACAGACTACAATGAGCAGTTCTTC.

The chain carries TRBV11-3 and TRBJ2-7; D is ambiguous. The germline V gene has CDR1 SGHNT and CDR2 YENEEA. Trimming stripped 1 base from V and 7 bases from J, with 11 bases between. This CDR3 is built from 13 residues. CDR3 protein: CASSLAAKAEQYF. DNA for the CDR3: TGTGCCAGCAGCTTAGCGGCTAAAGCGGAGCAGTACTTC. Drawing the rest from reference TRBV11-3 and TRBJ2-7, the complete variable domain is EAGVVQSPRYKIIEKKQPVAFWCNPISGHNTLYWYLQNLGQGPELLIRYENEEAVDDSQLPKDRFSAERLKGVDSTLKIQPAELGDSAVYLCASSLAAKAEQYFGPGTRLTVT.

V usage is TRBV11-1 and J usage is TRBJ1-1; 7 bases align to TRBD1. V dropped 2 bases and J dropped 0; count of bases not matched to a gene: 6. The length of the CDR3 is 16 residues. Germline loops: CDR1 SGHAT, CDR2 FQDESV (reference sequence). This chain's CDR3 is CASSLRTGVMNTEAFF. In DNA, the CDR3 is TGTGCCAGCAGCTTAAGAACAGGGGTTATGAACACTGAAGCTTTCTTT.

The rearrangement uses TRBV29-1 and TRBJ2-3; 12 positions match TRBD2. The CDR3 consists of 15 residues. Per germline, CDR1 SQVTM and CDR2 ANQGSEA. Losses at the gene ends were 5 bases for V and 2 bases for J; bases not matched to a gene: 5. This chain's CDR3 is CSVLLAGGPTDTQYF. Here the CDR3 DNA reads TGCAGCGTTCTACTAGCGGGAGGCCCCACAGATACGCAGTATTTT.

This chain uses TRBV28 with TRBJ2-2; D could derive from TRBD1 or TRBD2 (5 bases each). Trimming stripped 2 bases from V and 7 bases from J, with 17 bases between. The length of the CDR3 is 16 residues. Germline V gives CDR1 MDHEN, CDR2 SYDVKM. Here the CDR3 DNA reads TGTGCCAGCAGTTTACCGGGAACTGCCCAGGGCGGGGAGCTGTTTTTT. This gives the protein CASSLPGTAQGGELFF. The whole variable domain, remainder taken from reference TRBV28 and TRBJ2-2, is DVKVTQSSRYLVKRTGEKVFLECVQDMDHENMFWYRQDPGLGLRLIYFSYDVKMKEKGDIPEGYSVSREKKERFSLILESASTNQTSMYLCASSLPGTAQGGELFFGEGSRLTVL.

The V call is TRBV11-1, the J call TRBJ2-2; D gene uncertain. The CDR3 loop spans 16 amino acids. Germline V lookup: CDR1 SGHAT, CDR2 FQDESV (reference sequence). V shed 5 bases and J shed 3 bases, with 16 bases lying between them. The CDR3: CASSPRKASDTGELFF. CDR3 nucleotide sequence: TGTGCCAGCAGCCCCCGGAAGGCGTCTGACACCGGGGAGCTGTTTTTT. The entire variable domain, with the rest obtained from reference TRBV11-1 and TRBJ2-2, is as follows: EAEVAQSPRYKITEKSQAVAFWCDPISGHATLYWYRQILGQGPELLVQFQDESVVDDSQLPKDRFSAERLKGVDSTLKIQPAELGDSAMYLCASSPRKASDTGELFFGEGSRLTVL.

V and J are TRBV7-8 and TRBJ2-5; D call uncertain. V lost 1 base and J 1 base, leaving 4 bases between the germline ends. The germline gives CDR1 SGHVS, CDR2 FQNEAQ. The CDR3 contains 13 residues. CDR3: CASSLGIQETQYF. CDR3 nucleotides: TGTGCCAGCAGCTTAGGGATCCAAGAGACCCAGTACTTC.